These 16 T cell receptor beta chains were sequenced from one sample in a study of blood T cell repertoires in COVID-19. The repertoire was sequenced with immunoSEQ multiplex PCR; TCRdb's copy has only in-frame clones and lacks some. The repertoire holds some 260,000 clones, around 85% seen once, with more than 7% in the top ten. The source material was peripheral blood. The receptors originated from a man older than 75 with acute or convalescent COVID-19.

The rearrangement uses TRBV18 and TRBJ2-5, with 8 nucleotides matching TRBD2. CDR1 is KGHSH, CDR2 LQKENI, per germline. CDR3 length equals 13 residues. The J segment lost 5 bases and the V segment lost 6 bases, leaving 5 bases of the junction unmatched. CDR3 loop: CASSPGLGETQYF. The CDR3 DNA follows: TGTGCCAGCTCCCCGGGACTAGGGGAGACCCAGTACTTC.

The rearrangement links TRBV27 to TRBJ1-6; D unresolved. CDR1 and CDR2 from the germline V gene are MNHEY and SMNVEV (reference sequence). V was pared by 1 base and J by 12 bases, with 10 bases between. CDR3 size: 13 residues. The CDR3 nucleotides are TGTGCCAGCAGTTTATTCCCGCGTGTACCCCTCCACTTT. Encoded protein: CASSLFPRVPLHF.

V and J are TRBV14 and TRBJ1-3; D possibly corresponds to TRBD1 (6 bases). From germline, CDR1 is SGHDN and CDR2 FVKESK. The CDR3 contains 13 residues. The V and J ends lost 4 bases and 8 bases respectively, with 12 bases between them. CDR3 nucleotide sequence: TGTGCCAGCAGCCGACAGGCGGTGGACACCATATATTTT. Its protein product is CASSRQAVDTIYF.

CDR3 in DNA: TGTGCCAGCAGTGAAGCCGAGGGGGTGAACTATGGCTACACCTTC. Translation gives CASSEAEGVNYGYTF. The chain links TRBV6-1 to TRBJ1-2; tentatively, D is TRBD1 (6 bases). V lost 0 bases to trimming and J lost 2 bases, with 10 bases between them. Germline V lookup: CDR1 MNHNS, CDR2 SASEGT. The CDR3 sequence is 15 residues long.

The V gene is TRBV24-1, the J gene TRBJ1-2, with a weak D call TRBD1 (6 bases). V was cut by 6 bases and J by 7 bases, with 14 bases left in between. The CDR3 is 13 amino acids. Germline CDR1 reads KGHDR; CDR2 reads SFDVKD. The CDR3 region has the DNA TGTGCCACCAGTCGAGCGGGGGCTACTGGCTACACCTTC. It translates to CATSRAGATGYTF.

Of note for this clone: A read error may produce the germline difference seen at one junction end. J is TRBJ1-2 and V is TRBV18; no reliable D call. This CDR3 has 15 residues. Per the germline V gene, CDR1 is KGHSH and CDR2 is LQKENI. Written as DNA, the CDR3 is TGTGCCAGCTCACCAAGGCCCCTCGAGGACTACGGCTACACCTTC. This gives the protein CASSPRPLEDYGYTF.

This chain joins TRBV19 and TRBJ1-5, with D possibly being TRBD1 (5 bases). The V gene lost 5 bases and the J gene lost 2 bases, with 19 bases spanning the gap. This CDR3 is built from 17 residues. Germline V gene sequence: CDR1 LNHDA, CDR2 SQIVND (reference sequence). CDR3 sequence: CASSRRQGGDGNQPQHF. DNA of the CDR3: TGTGCCAGTAGTCGACGGCAGGGAGGGGATGGCAATCAGCCCCAGCATTTT.

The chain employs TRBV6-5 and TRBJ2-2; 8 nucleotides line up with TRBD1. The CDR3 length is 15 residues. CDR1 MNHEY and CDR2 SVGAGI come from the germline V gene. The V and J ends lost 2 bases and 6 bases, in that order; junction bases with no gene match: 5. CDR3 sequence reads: CASSYQDRVAGELFF. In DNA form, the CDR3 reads TGTGCCAGCAGTTACCAGGACAGGGTGGCCGGGGAGCTGTTTTTT.

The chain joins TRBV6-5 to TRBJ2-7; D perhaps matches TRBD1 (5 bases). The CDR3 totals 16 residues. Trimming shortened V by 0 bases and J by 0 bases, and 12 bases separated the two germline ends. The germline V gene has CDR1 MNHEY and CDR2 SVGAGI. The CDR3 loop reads CASSYSWTPSSYEQYF. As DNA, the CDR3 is TGTGCCAGCAGTTACTCGTGGACACCGAGCTCCTACGAGCAGTACTTC.

The CDR3 sequence is CASSRTGPLNTEAFF. CDR3 DNA: TGTGCCAGCAGCAGGACAGGGCCGCTGAACACTGAAGCTTTCTTT. The chain employs TRBV11-1 and TRBJ1-1; the match to TRBD1 covers 8 bases. Germline trimming cut 5 bases from V and 0 bases from J; bases unmatched to any gene: 5. The CDR3 contains 15 residues. Germline loops: CDR1 SGHAT, CDR2 FQDESV (reference sequence).

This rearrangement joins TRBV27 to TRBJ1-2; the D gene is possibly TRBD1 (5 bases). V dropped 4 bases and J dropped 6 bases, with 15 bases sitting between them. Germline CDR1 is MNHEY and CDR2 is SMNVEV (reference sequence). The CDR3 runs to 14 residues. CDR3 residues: CASSSRGRVNGYTF. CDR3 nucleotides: TGTGCCAGCAGTTCCCGGGGGAGGGTAAATGGCTACACCTTC.

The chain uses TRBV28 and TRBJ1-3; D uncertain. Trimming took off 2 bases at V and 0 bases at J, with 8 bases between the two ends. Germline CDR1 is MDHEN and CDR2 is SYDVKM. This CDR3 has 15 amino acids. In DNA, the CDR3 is TGTGCCAGCAGTTTACTGGCATACTCTGGAAACACCATATATTTT. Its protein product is CASSLLAYSGNTIYF. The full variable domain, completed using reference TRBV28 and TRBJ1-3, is DVKVTQSSRYLVKRTGEKVFLECVQDMDHENMFWYRQDPGLGLRLIYFSYDVKMKEKGDIPEGYSVSREKKERFSLILESASTNQTSMYLCASSLLAYSGNTIYFGEGSWLTVV.

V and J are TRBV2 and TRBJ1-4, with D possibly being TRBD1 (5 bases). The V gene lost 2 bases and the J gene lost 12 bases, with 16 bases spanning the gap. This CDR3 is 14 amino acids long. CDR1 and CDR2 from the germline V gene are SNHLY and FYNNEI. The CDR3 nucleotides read TGTGCCAGCAGTGAATTCAGGGCGGGGACGGAACTGTTTTTT. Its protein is CASSEFRAGTELFF.

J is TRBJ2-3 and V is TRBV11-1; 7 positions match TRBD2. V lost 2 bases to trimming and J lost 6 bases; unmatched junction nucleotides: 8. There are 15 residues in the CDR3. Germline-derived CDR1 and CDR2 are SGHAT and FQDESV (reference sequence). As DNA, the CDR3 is TGTGCCAGCAGCTTATTTGGGCGGGAGCAGGATACGCAGTATTTT. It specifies CASSLFGREQDTQYF.

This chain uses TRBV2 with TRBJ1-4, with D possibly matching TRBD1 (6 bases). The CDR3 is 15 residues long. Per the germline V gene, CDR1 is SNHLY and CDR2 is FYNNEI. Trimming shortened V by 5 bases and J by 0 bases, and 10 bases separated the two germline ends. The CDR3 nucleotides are TGTGCCAGCAGTTCCCACAGGGCAACTAATGAAAAACTGTTTTTT. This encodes CASSSHRATNEKLFF.

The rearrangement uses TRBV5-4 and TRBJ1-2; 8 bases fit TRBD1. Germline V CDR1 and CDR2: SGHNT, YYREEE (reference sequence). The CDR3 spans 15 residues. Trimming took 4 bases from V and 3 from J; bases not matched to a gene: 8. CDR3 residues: CASSIGGQAYYGYTF. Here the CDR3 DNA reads TGTGCCAGCAGCATTGGGGGACAGGCATACTATGGCTACACCTTC.